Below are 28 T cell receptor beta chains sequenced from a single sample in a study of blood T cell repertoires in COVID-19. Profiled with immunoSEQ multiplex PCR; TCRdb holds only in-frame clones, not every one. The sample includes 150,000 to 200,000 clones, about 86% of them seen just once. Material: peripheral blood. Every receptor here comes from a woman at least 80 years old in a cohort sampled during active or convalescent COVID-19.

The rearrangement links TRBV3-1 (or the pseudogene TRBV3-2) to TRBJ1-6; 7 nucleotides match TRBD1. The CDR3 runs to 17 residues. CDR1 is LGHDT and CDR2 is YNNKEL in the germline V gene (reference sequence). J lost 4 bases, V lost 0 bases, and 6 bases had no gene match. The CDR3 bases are TGTGCCAGCAGCCAAGACGGGGACAGCTATTATAATTCACCCCTCCACTTT. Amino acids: CASSQDGDSYYNSPLHF.

The CDR3 spells CAAGDRPQHF. As DNA, the CDR3 is TGTGCCGCGGGAGATAGGCCCCAGCATTTT. V and J are TRBV24-1 and TRBJ1-5; D gene unclear. The CDR3 consists of 10 residues. Between the trimmed V and J ends, which lost 12 bases and 9 bases, there was a span of 11 bases. The germline V gene has CDR1 KGHDR and CDR2 SFDVKD.

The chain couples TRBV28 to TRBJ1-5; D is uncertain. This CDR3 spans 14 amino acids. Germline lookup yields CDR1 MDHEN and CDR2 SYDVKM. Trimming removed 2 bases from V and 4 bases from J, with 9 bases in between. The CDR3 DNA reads TGTGCCAGCAGTTTAACCGGTAGAAATCAGCCCCAGCATTTT. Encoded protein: CASSLTGRNQPQHF. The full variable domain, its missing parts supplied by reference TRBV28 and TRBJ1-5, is DVKVTQSSRYLVKRTGEKVFLECVQDMDHENMFWYRQDPGLGLRLIYFSYDVKMKEKGDIPEGYSVSREKKERFSLILESASTNQTSMYLCASSLTGRNQPQHFGDGTRLSIL.

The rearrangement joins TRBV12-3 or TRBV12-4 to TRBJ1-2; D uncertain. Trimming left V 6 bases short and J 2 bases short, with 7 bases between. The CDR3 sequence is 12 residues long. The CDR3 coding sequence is TGTGCCAGCAGGAACAGCAACTATGGCTACACCTTC. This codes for CASRNSNYGYTF.

The DNA for the CDR3 is TGTGCCAGTAAACTAGAGACGAACACCGGGGAGCTGTTTTTT. Protein: CASKLETNTGELFF. The V gene is TRBV19, the J gene TRBJ2-2; tentative D call: TRBD2 (5 bases). V was cut by 7 bases and J by 0 bases, with 9 bases left in between. The germline V gene has CDR1 LNHDA and CDR2 SQIVND (reference sequence). This CDR3 spans 14 amino acids.

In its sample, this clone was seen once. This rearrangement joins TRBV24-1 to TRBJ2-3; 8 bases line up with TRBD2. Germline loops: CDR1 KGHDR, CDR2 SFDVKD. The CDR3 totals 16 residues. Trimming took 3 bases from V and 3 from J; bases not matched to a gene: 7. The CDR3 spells CATSDPGGGITDTQYF. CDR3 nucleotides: TGTGCCACCAGTGATCCCGGGGGGGGCATAACAGATACGCAGTATTTT.

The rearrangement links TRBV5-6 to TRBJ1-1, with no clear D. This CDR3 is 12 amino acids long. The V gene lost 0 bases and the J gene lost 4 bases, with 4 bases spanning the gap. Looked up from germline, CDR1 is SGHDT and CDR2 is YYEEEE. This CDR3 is CASSLASTEAFF. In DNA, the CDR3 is TGTGCCAGCAGCTTGGCGAGCACTGAAGCTTTCTTT. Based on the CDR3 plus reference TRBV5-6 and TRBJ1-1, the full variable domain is DAGVTQSPTHLIKTRGQQVTLRCSPKSGHDTVSWYQQALGQGPQFIFQYYEEEERQRGNFPDRFSGHQFPNYSSELNVNALLLGDSALYLCASSLASTEAFFGQGTRLTVV.

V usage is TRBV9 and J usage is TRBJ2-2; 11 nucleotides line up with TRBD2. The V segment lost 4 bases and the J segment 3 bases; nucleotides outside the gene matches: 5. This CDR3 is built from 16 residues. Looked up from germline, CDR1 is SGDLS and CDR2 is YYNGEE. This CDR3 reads CASSPKLAGDTGELFF. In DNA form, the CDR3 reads TGTGCCAGCAGCCCCAAACTAGCGGGAGACACCGGGGAGCTGTTTTTT.

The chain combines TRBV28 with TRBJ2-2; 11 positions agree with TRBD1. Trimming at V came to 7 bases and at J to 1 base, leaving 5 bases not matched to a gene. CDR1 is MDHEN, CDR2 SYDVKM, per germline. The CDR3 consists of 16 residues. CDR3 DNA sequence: TGTGCCAGCATCACGGACAGGGGGCAGAACACCGGGGAGCTGTTTTTT. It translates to CASITDRGQNTGELFF.

The CDR3 nucleotides are TGCAGCACGGGGGGAGGACTGGAAGAGACCCAGTACTTC. It specifies CSTGGGLEETQYF. This sequence joins TRBV29-1 and TRBJ2-5, with TRBD2 matching 7 bases. This CDR3 is built from 13 residues. Losses at the gene ends were 8 bases for V and 3 bases for J; bases not matched to a gene: 9. Germline values: CDR1 SQVTM, CDR2 ANQGSEA.

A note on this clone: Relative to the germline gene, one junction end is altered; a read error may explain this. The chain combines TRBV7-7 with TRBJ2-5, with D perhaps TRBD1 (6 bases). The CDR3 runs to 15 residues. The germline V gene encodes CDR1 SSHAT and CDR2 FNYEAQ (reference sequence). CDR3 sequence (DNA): TGTGCTAGCAGCTTAGTAGGGGGAAAGGGGGAGACCCAGTACTTC. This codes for CASSLVGGKGETQYF.

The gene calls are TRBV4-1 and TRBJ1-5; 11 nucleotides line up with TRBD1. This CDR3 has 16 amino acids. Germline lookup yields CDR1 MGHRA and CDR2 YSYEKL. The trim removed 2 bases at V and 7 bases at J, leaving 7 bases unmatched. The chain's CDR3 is CASSQPGQGAVQPQHF. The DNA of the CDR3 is TGCGCCAGCAGCCAACCCGGACAGGGGGCAGTCCAGCCCCAGCATTTT.

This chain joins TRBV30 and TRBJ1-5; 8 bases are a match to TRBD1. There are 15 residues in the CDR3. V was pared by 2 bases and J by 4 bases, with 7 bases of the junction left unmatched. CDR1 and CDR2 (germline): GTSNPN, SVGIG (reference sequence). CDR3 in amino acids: CAWSSGGVGNQPQHF. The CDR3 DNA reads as TGTGCCTGGAGTTCAGGGGGCGTGGGGAATCAGCCCCAGCATTTT.

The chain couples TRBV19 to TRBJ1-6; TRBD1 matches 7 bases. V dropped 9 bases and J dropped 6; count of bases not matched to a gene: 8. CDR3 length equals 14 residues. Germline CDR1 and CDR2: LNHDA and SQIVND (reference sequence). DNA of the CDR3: TGTGCCAGCCATTTGGGACAGCTTAATTCACCCCTCCACTTT. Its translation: CASHLGQLNSPLHF.

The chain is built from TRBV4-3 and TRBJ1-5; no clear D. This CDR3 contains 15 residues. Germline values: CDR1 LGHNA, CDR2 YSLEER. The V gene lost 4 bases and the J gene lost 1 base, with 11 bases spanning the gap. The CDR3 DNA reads TGCGCCAGCAGCCCTACCCGTCTAAGCAATCAGCCCCAGCATTTT. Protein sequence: CASSPTRLSNQPQHF.

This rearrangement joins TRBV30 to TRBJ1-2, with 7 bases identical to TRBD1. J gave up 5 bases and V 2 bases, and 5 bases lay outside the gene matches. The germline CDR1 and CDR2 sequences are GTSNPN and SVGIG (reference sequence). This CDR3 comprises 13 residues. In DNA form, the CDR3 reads TGTGCCTGGAGTAGGACAGGTGCTTATGGCTACACCTTC. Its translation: CAWSRTGAYGYTF.

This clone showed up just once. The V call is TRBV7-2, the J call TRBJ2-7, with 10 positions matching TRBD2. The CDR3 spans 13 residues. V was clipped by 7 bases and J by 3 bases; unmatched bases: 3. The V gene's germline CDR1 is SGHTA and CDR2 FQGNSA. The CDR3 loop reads CASNVAGGYEQYF. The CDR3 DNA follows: TGTGCCAGCAACGTAGCGGGGGGCTACGAGCAGTACTTC.

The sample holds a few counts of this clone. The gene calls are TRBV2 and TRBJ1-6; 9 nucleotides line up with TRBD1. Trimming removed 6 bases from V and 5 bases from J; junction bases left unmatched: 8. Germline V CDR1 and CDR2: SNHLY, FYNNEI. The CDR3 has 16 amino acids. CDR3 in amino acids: CASSPRDRVDNSPLHF. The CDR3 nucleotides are TGTGCCAGCAGCCCCCGGGACAGGGTAGATAATTCACCCCTCCACTTT. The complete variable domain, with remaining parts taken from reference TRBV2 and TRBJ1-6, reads EPEVTQTPSHQVTQMGQEVILRCVPISNHLYFYWYRQILGQKVEFLVSFYNNEISEKSEIFDDQFSVERPDGSNFTLKIRSTKLEDSAMYFCASSPRDRVDNSPLHFGNGTRLTVT.

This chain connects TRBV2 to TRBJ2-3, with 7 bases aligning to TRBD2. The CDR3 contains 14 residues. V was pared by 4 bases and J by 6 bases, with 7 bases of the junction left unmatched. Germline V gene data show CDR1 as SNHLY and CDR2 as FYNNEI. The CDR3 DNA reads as TGTGCCAGCAGTGTGACTAGCAGCAGGGATACGCAGTATTTT. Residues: CASSVTSSRDTQYF. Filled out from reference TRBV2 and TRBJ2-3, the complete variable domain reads EPEVTQTPSHQVTQMGQEVILRCVPISNHLYFYWYRQILGQKVEFLVSFYNNEISEKSEIFDDQFSVERPDGSNFTLKIRSTKLEDSAMYFCASSVTSSRDTQYFGPGTRLTVL.

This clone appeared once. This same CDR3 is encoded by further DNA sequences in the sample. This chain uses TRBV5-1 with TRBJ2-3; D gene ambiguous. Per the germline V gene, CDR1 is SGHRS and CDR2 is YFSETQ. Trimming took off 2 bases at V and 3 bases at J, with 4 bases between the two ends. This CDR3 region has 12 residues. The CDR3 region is CASSLSTDTQYF. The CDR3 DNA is TGCGCCAGCAGCTTATCAACAGATACGCAGTATTTT.

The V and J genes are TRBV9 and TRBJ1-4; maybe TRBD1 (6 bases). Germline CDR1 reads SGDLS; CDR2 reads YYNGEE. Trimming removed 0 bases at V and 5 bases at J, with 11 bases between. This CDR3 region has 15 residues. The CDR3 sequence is CASSVGQGLNEKLFF. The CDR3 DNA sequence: TGTGCCAGCAGCGTAGGGCAGGGGTTGAATGAAAAACTGTTTTTT.

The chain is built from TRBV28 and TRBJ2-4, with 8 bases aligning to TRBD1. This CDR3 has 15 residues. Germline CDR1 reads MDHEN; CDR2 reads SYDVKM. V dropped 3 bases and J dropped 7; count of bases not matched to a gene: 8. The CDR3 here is CASSFLTGAGNIQYF. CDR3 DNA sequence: TGTGCCAGCAGTTTTCTGACAGGGGCGGGGAACATTCAGTACTTC.

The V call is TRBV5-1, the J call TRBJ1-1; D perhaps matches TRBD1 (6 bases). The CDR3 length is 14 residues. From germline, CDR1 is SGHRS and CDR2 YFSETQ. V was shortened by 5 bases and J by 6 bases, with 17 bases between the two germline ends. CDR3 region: CASSLHRQAPEAFF. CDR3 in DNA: TGCGCCAGCAGTCTTCATCGACAGGCCCCTGAAGCTTTCTTT.

Here the CDR3 reads CASSEPGGRFSDTQYF. DNA of the CDR3: TGTGCCAGCAGTGAACCGGGAGGAAGGTTTTCAGATACGCAGTATTTT. The V call is TRBV2, the J call TRBJ2-3; the match to TRBD2 covers 7 bases. With 2 bases clipped from V and 4 bases from J, the junction kept 9 bases outside the gene matches. Per germline, CDR1 SNHLY and CDR2 FYNNEI. This CDR3 is 16 amino acids long.

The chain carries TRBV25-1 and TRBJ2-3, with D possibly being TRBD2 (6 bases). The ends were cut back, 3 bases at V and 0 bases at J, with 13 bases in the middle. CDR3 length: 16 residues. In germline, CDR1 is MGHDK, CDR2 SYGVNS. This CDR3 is CASSDRLADSTDTQYF. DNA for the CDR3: TGTGCCAGCAGTGATAGGTTAGCGGATAGCACAGATACGCAGTATTTT.

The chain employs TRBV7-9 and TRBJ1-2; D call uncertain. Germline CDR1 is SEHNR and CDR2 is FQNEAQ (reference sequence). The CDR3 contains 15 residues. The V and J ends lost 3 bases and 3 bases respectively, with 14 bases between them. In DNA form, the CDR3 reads TGTGCCAGCAGCTTCCCGACGGTGGAGGACTATGGCTACACCTTC. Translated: CASSFPTVEDYGYTF.

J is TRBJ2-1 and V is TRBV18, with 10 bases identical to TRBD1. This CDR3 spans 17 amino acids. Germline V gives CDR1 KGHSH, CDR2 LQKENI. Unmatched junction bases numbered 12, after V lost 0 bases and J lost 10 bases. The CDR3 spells CASSPPGRDRGLYEQFF. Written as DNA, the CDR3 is TGTGCCAGCTCACCACCGGGTCGGGACAGGGGTTTATACGAGCAGTTCTTC.

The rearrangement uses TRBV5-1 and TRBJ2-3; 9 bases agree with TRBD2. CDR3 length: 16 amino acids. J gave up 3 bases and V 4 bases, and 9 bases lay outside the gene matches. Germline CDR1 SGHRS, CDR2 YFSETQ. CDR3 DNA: TGCGCCAGCAGCCTGCCGGCGGGAGGGGGAACAGATACGCAGTATTTT. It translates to CASSLPAGGGTDTQYF. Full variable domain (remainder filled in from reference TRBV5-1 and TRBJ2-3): KAGVTQTPRYLIKTRGQQVTLSCSPISGHRSVSWYQQTPGQGLQFLFEYFSETQRNKGNFPGRFSGRQFSNSRSEMNVSTLELGDSALYLCASSLPAGGGTDTQYFGPGTRLTVL.